This TCR beta chain was captured by sequencing in a study of regulatory T cells in long-lasting Graves disease. The wider study: Those Graves' patients who were newly diagnosed had been on antithyroid drugs under 3 months.

This clonotype was recorded many times. Time point here: newly diagnosed GD, antithyroid drugs for less than 3 months. The TCR library was made from RNA extracted from PBMCs. With EDTA tubes as the receptacles, about 10 milliliters of peripheral blood were drawn. Building the TCR beta libraries relied on iRepertoire HTBI primers, and CDR3 regions underwent Arm-PCR. TCRdb passed the multiplex PCR reads through MiXCR, listing each CDR3 protein once. The sample yields 400,000 to 550,000 distinct CDR3 sequences, 15% seen once. These sequences were also reported in another study, on T cells in Graves' hyperthyroidism and ophthalmopathy. That paper states: Exclusions: uncontrolled infection, other autoimmune disease, pregnancy, lactation. HTBI primers were employed in a first-round RT-PCR of the TCR CDR3.

This TCR was sampled from a woman aged 25 to 39 with Graves disease. Source: peripheral blood mononuclear cells (PBMCs), taken at new diagnosis, from a patient treated with antithyroid drugs.

The CDR3, as DNA: TGTGCCAGCAGCTTGGCAGGGGGTAACACTGAAGCTTTCTTT. Protein sequence: CASSLAGGNTEAFF. This sequence joins TRBV7-9 and TRBJ1-1; 7 bases map to TRBD1. The CDR3 length is 14 residues. Germline V CDR1 and CDR2: SEHNR, FQNEAQ (reference sequence). Trimming took 3 bases from V and 2 from J; bases not matched to a gene: 3. Full variable domain (outside the CDR3, taken from reference TRBV7-9 and TRBJ1-1): DTGVSQNPRHKITKRGQNVTFRCDPISEHNRLYWYRQTLGQGPEFLTYFQNEAQLEKSRLLSDRFSAERPKGSFSTLEIQRTEQGDSAMYLCASSLAGGNTEAFFGQGTRLTVV.